This paragraph reports one T cell receptor beta chain. Its recognized antigen is unknown. No base quality information exists; no much larger clone differs at one position. The method behind the library was the immunoSEQ multiplex PCR assay. In TCRdb, the immuneACCESS table is reduced to in-frame sequences with V and J assigned. These tables do not hold every clone; where another copy was compared, an unresolved V gene accounts for under half, and the others remain unexplained. The sample table contains some 60,000 clones; only one count was recorded for about 92% of them. Around 2.5% of the sample is in the top ten clones. Sequences KGHSH (CDR1) and LQKENI (CDR2) are obtained from the germline V gene. Relative to germline, V is missing 8 bases and J is missing 5 bases, with 6 bases of the junction outside any gene match. The CDR3 starts with the cysteine, ends with the phenylalanine, and has 13 residues. Kept here is only the CDR3 DNA, which spans 39 bases and is read in frame from base 1.

The source of the sample is a study of T cell changes during pregnancy in multiple sclerosis (dated by TCRdb to the late 2010s). With respect to the entire study: The study looked at changes in the T cell repertoire across pregnancy in women with multiple sclerosis.

The rearrangement combines TRBV18 with TRBJ2-5; a stretch of 9 junction bases matches TRBD2. The origin of this receptor is a female donor in good health, enrolled as a control in a pregnancy study. The sample consisted of peripheral blood, taken in the second trimester of pregnancy. For the CDR3, the sequence is CASRTSAEETQYF. The nucleotide sequence reads as follows: TGTGCCAGCCGGACTAGCGCGGAGGAGACCCAGTACTTC.